This section outlines one T cell receptor (beta chain) sequence together with its context. Recent vaccinations or acute infections were absent in the healthy HIV-negative adult donors. Extraction of genomic DNA in unsorted samples used roughly 93 million PBMCs. This record comes from a study of shared clonotypes between healthy human individuals. The ends lost 1 base at V and 5 bases at J; junction bases unmatched: 7. The CDR3 extends over 17 amino acids. Germline V gene data show CDR1 as SGDLS and CDR2 as YYNGEE. Amplification in unsorted PBMC replicate PCRs started from about 320 ng DNA, which equals 25,000 to 35,000 T cell genomes. As processed by the authors: From ImmunoSEQ came sequences covering only the junction and carrying no quality scores, so filtering differed. TCRdb's table, derived via immunoSEQ multiplex PCR, lists solely in-frame clones and lacks some. The DNA was the basis for D and trimming; V, J and clone size are from that table. The profile covers 450,000 to 500,000 clones, with approximately 82% appearing a single time and approximately 12% taken by the ten largest.

Specimen: PBMCs. V is TRBV9 and J is TRBJ2-5, with TRBD2 identical over 14 bases. This TCR came from a woman in her forties in good health. Some clones in this sample may be carry-over from other donors' samples. DNA for the CDR3: TGTGCCAGCAGCGTACAGGGACTAGCGGGAGATGGTGAGACCCAGTACTTC. It is translated as CASSVQGLAGDGETQYF.